Listed here are 25 T cell receptor beta chains from one sample, sequenced in a study of blood T cell repertoires in COVID-19. TCRdb's copy holds only in-frame clones and misses some; the assay was immunoSEQ multiplex PCR. This table has about 180,000 clones, about 90% appearing once. Sequencing input: peripheral blood. Source of these receptors: a man in his forties with active or convalescent COVID-19.

This chain uses TRBV27 with TRBJ1-2; D perhaps matches TRBD1 (6 bases). The CDR3 spans 16 residues. CDR1 and CDR2 from the germline V gene are MNHEY and SMNVEV (reference sequence). Trimming shortened V by 4 bases and J by 3 bases, and 18 bases separated the two germline ends. CDR3 loop: CASSSDGRGSYYGYTF. The CDR3 region has the DNA TGTGCCAGCAGTTCGGACGGCAGGGGTAGTTACTATGGCTACACCTTC.

This sequence joins TRBV3-1 (or the pseudogene TRBV3-2) and TRBJ1-1; 9 bases map to TRBD1. J was trimmed by 2 bases and V by 6 bases; bases with no gene match: 4. The CDR3 is 14 residues long. Germline V gene lookup returns CDR1 LGHDT and CDR2 YNNKEL (reference sequence). CDR3: CASRRQGGNTEAFF. In nucleotides, the CDR3 is TGTGCCAGCAGAAGACAGGGGGGTAACACTGAAGCTTTCTTT.

The chain joins TRBV6-2 or TRBV6-3 to TRBJ1-3; D call uncertain. The CDR3 contains 18 residues. From germline, CDR1 is MNHEY and CDR2 SVGEGT. Trimming left V 2 bases short and J 0 bases short, with 17 bases between. The CDR3 is CASSYEGSRISSGNTIYF. Here the CDR3 DNA reads TGTGCCAGCAGTTACGAAGGGAGCAGGATATCCTCTGGAAACACCATATATTTT.

The rearrangement uses TRBV5-4 and TRBJ1-2; D possibly corresponds to TRBD1 (6 bases). The CDR3 extends over 17 amino acids. V lost 5 bases and J 0 bases, leaving 20 bases between the germline ends. Germline V CDR1 and CDR2: SGHNT, YYREEE (reference sequence). The CDR3 here is CASSKGVRDPSNYGYTF. In nucleotides, the CDR3 is TGTGCCAGCAGTAAGGGGGTTCGGGACCCATCTAACTATGGCTACACCTTC.

This chain joins TRBV28 and TRBJ1-2; maybe TRBD1 (6 bases). Trimming removed 6 bases at V and 7 bases at J, with 9 bases between. CDR1 is MDHEN and CDR2 is SYDVKM in the germline V gene. CDR3 length equals 11 residues. In DNA, the CDR3 is TGTGCCAGCAGACAGGACAGTGGCTACACCTTC. Its translation: CASRQDSGYTF.

On this clone itself: With a much larger clone just one base away, this may be a read error. This same CDR3 is encoded by further DNA sequences in the sample. The chain uses TRBV14 and TRBJ1-2; D remains ambiguous. V shed 0 bases and J shed 2 bases, with 4 bases lying between them. There are 13 residues in the CDR3. Germline V gene data show CDR1 as SGHDN and CDR2 as FVKESK. CDR3 coding DNA: TGTGCCAGCAGCCAAGACAGGAACTATGGCTACACCTTC. Its translation is CASSQDRNYGYTF.

The chain has TRBV18 and TRBJ1-2, with D hard to call. Per the germline V gene, CDR1 is KGHSH and CDR2 is LQKENI. Between the trimmed V and J ends, which lost 3 bases and 2 bases, there was a span of 7 bases. The CDR3 has 13 amino acids. The DNA for the CDR3 is TGTGCCAGCTCACCTGAACAGAACTATGGCTACACCTTC. This sequence encodes CASSPEQNYGYTF.

This chain links TRBV23-1 with TRBJ2-6; D is perhaps TRBD1 (5 bases). TRBV23-1 is annotated as an ORF whose role is uncertain. Trimming pared 2 bases from V and 4 bases from J, leaving 12 bases between. This CDR3 region has 16 residues. The CDR3 DNA follows: TGCGCCAGCAGTCAAGGGGCCCGTTCCGGGGCCAACGTCCTGACTTTC. The encoded protein is CASSQGARSGANVLTF.

The genes are TRBV25-1 and TRBJ2-2; possibly TRBD2 for D (5 bases). Germline CDR1 is MGHDK and CDR2 is SYGVNS. V lost 3 bases, J lost 8 bases, and 7 bases lay in between. CDR3 length: 12 residues. In DNA, the CDR3 is TGTGCCAGCAGTGACCGGAGGGGGGAGCTGTTTTTT. It specifies CASSDRRGELFF.

V gene TRBV7-9 combines with J gene TRBJ2-7; 9 bases match TRBD1. The CDR3 contains 14 residues. Germline CDR1 reads SEHNR; CDR2 reads FQNEAQ (reference sequence). V lost 4 bases and J lost 7; bases outside the gene matches: 8. CDR3 in DNA: TGTGCCAGCAGCTCCGTCCGGGACAGGGAAGAGCAGTACTTC. The encoded protein is CASSSVRDREEQYF. Using reference TRBV7-9 and TRBJ2-7 for the parts outside the CDR3, the full variable domain is DTGVSQNPRHKITKRGQNVTFRCDPISEHNRLYWYRQTLGQGPEFLTYFQNEAQLEKSRLLSDRFSAERPKGSFSTLEIQRTEQGDSAMYLCASSSVRDREEQYFGPGTRLTVT.

The rearrangement joins TRBV5-1 to TRBJ1-1; tentatively, D is TRBD1 (5 bases). The length of the CDR3 is 13 residues. Germline assignment: CDR1 SGHRS and CDR2 YFSETQ. The V end was cut by 7 bases, the J end by 0 bases, with 10 bases between. The CDR3 DNA is TGCGCCAGCGGGGGGATCATGAACACTGAAGCTTTCTTT. It encodes CASGGIMNTEAFF. Using reference TRBV5-1 and TRBJ1-1 for the parts outside the CDR3, the full variable domain is KAGVTQTPRYLIKTRGQQVTLSCSPISGHRSVSWYQQTPGQGLQFLFEYFSETQRNKGNFPGRFSGRQFSNSRSEMNVSTLELGDSALYLCASGGIMNTEAFFGQGTRLTVV.

The V gene is TRBV18, the J gene TRBJ1-6; 7 nucleotides line up with TRBD1. With 6 bases clipped from V and 9 bases from J, the junction kept 11 bases outside the gene matches. This CDR3 region has 15 residues. Germline CDR1 KGHSH, CDR2 LQKENI. The CDR3 DNA is TGTGCCAGCTCCCCAGCGCAGGGGGTCGGTTCACCCCTCCACTTT. Its translation: CASSPAQGVGSPLHF.

The V and J genes are TRBV4-2 and TRBJ2-1; 12 bases align to TRBD2. Trimming removed 1 base from V and 6 bases from J; junction bases left unmatched: 4. The germline V gene encodes CDR1 LGHNA and CDR2 YNFKEQ. This CDR3 spans 16 amino acids. The CDR3 DNA follows: TGTGCCAGCAGCCAAGCCCCTAGCGGGGGGGCCAATGAGCAGTTCTTC. Encoded protein: CASSQAPSGGANEQFF.

CDR3 region: CASSEGQGFNSPLHF. In DNA form, the CDR3 reads TGCGCCAGCAGCGAGGGACAGGGTTTTAATTCACCCCTCCACTTT. The chain uses TRBV5-1 and TRBJ1-6, with 9 bases that match TRBD1. Per germline, CDR1 SGHRS and CDR2 YFSETQ. Trimming cost V 4 bases and J 6 bases; bases outside gene matches: 5. CDR3 length: 15 amino acids.

The chain carries TRBV7-6 and TRBJ2-7; 10 bases are shared with TRBD1. CDR3 length equals 17 residues. V was pared by 0 bases and J by 1 base, with 6 bases of the junction left unmatched. CDR1 is SGHVS, CDR2 FNYEAQ, per germline. CDR3 nucleotides: TGTGCCAGCAGCTTAGCGGGGGGGACAGGGGAATCCTACGAGCAGTACTTC. It specifies CASSLAGGTGESYEQYF.

The rearrangement uses TRBV5-6 and TRBJ2-7; D is unresolved. The CDR3 has 13 amino acids. The V gene lost 0 bases and the J gene lost 2 bases, with 6 bases spanning the gap. Per germline, CDR1 SGHDT and CDR2 YYEEEE. CDR3 coding DNA: TGTGCCAGCAGCTTGGACCTAACCTACGAGCAGTACTTC. This translates into CASSLDLTYEQYF.

This chain connects TRBV7-8 to TRBJ2-2; 16 bases map to TRBD2. Germline V gene data show CDR1 as SGHVS and CDR2 as FQNEAQ. Germline trimming cut 3 bases from V and 4 bases from J; bases unmatched to any gene: 5. There are 18 residues in the CDR3. The CDR3 sequence: CASSLGLAGGRGTGELFF. The CDR3 region has the DNA TGTGCCAGCAGCTTGGGACTAGCGGGGGGGCGAGGCACCGGGGAGCTGTTTTTT.

The J gene is TRBJ1-4, the V gene TRBV2; D not certain. The CDR3 length is 13 residues. V dropped 4 bases and J dropped 8 bases, with 11 bases sitting between them. Germline V CDR1 and CDR2: SNHLY, FYNNEI. The CDR3 region has the DNA TGTGCCAGCAGTGGCCGAGAGGAGGAAAAACTGTTTTTT. Protein: CASSGREEEKLFF.

This clone has ten or more counts. The chain employs TRBV19 and TRBJ2-2; D might be TRBD1 (6 bases). Trimming shortened V by 2 bases and J by 8 bases, and 12 bases separated the two germline ends. The CDR3 contains 14 residues. Germline lookup yields CDR1 LNHDA and CDR2 SQIVND (reference sequence). The CDR3 nucleotides are TGTGCCAGTAGTATATACAGGGCAGCTGGGGAGCTGTTTTTT. Translated, it gives CASSIYRAAGELFF.

The V and J genes are TRBV7-3 and TRBJ2-1; 12 bases agree with TRBD2. Germline CDR1 is SGHTA and CDR2 is FQGTGA. J lost 3 bases, V lost 5 bases, and 8 bases had no gene match. The CDR3 is made up of 17 amino acids. This chain's CDR3 is CASSPQGLAGVYNEQFF. CDR3 DNA sequence: TGTGCCAGCAGCCCCCAGGGACTAGCGGGCGTCTACAATGAGCAGTTCTTC.

The chain employs TRBV4-1 and TRBJ2-5; TRBD1 matches 9 bases. Germline V gene sequence: CDR1 MGHRA, CDR2 YSYEKL. The CDR3 sequence is 14 residues long. The V gene end was trimmed by 4 bases and the J gene end by 4 bases; junction bases not matched to a gene: 4. CDR3 region: CASSRRTGAETQYF. DNA for the CDR3: TGCGCCAGCAGCCGCCGGACAGGGGCAGAGACCCAGTACTTC.

This clone occurred once. The chain joins TRBV30 to TRBJ1-5; TRBD1 aligns across 8 bases. Losses at the gene ends were 2 bases for V and 0 bases for J; bases not matched to a gene: 12. The CDR3 spans 18 residues. CDR1 is GTSNPN and CDR2 is SVGIG in the germline V gene (reference sequence). CDR3 region: CAWSRTGPNAYSNQPQHF. CDR3 DNA: TGTGCCTGGAGTCGGACAGGGCCCAACGCTTATAGCAATCAGCCCCAGCATTTT.

The rearrangement links TRBV7-2 to TRBJ1-2, with a possible D match to TRBD1 (5 bases). Germline values: CDR1 SGHTA, CDR2 FQGNSA. CDR3 size: 13 residues. The V end lost 5 bases, the J end lost 4 bases, and 11 bases lay between the germline ends. CDR3 sequence: CASSVRDFYGYTF. In DNA, the CDR3 is TGTGCCAGCAGCGTCCGGGACTTCTATGGCTACACCTTC.

The chain joins TRBV5-1 to TRBJ1-2, with D uncertain. Trimming stripped 0 bases from V and 4 bases from J, with 7 bases between. CDR1 is SGHRS and CDR2 is YFSETQ in the germline V gene. This CDR3 region has 13 residues. CDR3 sequence reads: CASSLDGSYGYTF. DNA of the CDR3: TGCGCCAGCAGCTTGGACGGTAGCTATGGCTACACCTTC.

This chain links TRBV7-2 with TRBJ1-2; 9 bases map to TRBD1. V shed 0 bases and J 3 bases; nucleotides not matched to a gene: 2. Germline V gene sequence: CDR1 SGHTA, CDR2 FQGNSA. This CDR3 is built from 15 residues. CDR3 sequence (DNA): TGTGCCAGCAGCTTAGCAACAGGGGGCCACTATGGCTACACCTTC. As protein: CASSLATGGHYGYTF.